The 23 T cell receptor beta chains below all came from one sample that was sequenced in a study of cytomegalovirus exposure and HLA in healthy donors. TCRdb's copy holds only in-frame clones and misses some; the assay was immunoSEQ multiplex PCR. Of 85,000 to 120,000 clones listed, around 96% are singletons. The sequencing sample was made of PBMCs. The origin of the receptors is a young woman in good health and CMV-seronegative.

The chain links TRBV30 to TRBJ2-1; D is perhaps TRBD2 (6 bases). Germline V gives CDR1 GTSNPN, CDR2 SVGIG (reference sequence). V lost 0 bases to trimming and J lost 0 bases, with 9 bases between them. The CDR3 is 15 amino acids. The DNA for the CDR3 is TGTGCCTGGAGTGTTATCGGGAGCTCCTACAATGAGCAGTTCTTC. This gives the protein CAWSVIGSSYNEQFF.

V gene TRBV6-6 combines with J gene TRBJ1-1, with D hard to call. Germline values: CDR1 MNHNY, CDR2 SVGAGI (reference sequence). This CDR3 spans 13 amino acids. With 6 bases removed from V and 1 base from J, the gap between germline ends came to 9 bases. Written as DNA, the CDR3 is TGTGCCAGCAGCCCCGCAGGGAACACTGAAGCTTTCTTT. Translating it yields CASSPAGNTEAFF.

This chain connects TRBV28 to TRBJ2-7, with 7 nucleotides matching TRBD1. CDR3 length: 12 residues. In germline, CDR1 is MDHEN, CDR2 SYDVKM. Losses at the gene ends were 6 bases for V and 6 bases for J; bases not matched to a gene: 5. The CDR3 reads CASSRDSREQYF. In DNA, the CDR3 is TGTGCCAGCAGCCGGGACAGCCGCGAGCAGTACTTC.

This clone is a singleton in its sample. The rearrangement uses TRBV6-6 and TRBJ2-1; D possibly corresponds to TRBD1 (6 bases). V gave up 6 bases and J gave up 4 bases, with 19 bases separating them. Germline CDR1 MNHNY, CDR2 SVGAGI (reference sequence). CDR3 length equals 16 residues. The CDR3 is CASRRWAGQRYNEQFF. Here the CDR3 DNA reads TGTGCCAGCAGAAGATGGGCCGGACAGCGGTACAATGAGCAGTTCTTC.

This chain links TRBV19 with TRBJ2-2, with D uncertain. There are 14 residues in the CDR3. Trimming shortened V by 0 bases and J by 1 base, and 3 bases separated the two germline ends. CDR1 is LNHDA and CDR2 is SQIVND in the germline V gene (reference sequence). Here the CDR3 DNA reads TGTGCCAGTAGTATAGACCGGAACACCGGGGAGCTGTTTTTT. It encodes CASSIDRNTGELFF.

This chain's CDR3 is CASREGSGGSYEQYF. In DNA, the CDR3 is TGTGCCAGCAGGGAGGGCTCAGGGGGCTCCTACGAGCAGTACTTC. The V and J genes are TRBV2 and TRBJ2-7; TRBD1 might be the D (7 bases). CDR1 SNHLY and CDR2 FYNNEI come from the germline V gene. The CDR3 sequence is 15 residues long. Trimming cost V 6 bases and J 0 bases, with 15 bases left between them.

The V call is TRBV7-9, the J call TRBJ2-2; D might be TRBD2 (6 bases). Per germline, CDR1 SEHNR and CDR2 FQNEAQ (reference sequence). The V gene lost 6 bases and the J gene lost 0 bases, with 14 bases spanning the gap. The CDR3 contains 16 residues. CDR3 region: CASSWIGGTNTGELFF. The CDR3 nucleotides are TGTGCCAGCAGTTGGATCGGGGGTACGAACACCGGGGAGCTGTTTTTT.

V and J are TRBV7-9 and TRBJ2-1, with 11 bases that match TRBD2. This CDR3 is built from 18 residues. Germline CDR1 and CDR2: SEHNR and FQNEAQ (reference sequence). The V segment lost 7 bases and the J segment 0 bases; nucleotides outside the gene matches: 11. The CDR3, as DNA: TGTGCCAGCAAGGGCGCTAGCGGGGGGATCTACTCCTACAATGAGCAGTTCTTC. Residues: CASKGASGGIYSYNEQFF.

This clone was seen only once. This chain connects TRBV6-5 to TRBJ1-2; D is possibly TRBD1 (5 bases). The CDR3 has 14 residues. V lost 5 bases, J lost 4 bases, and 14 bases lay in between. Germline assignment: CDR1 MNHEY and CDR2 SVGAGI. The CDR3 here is CASSDDRAPYGYTF. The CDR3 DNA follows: TGTGCCAGCAGTGATGACAGAGCACCCTATGGCTACACCTTC.

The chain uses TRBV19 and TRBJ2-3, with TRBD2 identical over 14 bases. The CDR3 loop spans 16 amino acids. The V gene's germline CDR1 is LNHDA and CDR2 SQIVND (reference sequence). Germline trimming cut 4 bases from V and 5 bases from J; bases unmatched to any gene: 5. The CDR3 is CASSTGTSGRGDTQYF. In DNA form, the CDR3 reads TGTGCCAGTAGTACCGGGACTAGCGGGAGAGGAGATACGCAGTATTTT.

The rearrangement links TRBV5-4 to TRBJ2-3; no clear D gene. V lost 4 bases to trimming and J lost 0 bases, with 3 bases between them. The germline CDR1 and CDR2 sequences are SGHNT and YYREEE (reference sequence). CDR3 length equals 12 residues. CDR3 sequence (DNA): TGTGCCAGCAGCGTAAGCACAGATACGCAGTATTTT. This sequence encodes CASSVSTDTQYF.

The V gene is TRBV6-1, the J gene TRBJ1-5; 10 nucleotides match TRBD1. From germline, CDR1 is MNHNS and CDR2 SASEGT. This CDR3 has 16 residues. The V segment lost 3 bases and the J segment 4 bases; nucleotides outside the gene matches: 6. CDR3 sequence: CASSDPWTGGNQPQHF. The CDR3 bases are TGTGCCAGCAGTGACCCATGGACAGGGGGGAATCAGCCCCAGCATTTT.

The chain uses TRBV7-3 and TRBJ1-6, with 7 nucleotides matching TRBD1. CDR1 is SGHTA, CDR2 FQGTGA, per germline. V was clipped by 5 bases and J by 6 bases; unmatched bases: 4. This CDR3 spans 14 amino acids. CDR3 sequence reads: CASSEAGGNSPLHF. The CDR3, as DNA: TGTGCCAGCAGCGAGGCAGGGGGTAATTCACCCCTCCACTTT.

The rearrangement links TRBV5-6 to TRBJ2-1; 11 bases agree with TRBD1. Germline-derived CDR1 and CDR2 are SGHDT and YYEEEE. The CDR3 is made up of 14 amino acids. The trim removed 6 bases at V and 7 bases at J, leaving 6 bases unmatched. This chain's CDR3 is CASNLDRGRNEQFF. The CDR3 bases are TGTGCCAGCAACCTGGACAGGGGGCGAAATGAGCAGTTCTTC. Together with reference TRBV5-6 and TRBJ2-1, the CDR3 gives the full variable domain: DAGVTQSPTHLIKTRGQQVTLRCSPKSGHDTVSWYQQALGQGPQFIFQYYEEEERQRGNFPDRFSGHQFPNYSSELNVNALLLGDSALYLCASNLDRGRNEQFFGPGTRLTVL.

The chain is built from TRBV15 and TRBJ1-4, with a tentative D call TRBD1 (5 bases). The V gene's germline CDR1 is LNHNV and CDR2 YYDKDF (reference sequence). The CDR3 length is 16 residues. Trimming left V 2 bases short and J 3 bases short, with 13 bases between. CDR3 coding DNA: TGTGCCACCAGCAGAAGAGGCAGGGCCTCTAATGAAAAACTGTTTTTT. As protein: CATSRRGRASNEKLFF.

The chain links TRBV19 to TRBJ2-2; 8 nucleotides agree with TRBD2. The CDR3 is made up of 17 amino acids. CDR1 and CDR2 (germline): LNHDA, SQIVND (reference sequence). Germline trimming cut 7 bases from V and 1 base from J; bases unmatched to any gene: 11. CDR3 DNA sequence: TGTGCCAGTACCCTACAGCGGGGGTCAAAGAACACCGGGGAGCTGTTTTTT. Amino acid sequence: CASTLQRGSKNTGELFF.

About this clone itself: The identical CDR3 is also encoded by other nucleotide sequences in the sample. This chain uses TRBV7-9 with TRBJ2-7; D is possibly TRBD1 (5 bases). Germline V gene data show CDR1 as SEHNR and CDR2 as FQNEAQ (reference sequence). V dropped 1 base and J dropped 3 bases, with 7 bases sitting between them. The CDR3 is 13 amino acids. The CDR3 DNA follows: TGTGCCAGCAGCTTAGAACAGGACTACGAGCAGTACTTC. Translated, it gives CASSLEQDYEQYF. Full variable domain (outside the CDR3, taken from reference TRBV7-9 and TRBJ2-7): DTGVSQNPRHKITKRGQNVTFRCDPISEHNRLYWYRQTLGQGPEFLTYFQNEAQLEKSRLLSDRFSAERPKGSFSTLEIQRTEQGDSAMYLCASSLEQDYEQYFGPGTRLTVT.

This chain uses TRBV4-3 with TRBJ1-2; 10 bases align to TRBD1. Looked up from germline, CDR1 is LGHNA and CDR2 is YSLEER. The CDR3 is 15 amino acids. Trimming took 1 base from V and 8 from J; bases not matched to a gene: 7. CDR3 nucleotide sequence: TGCGCCAGCAGCCAAGGACAGGGGGCCGTTCTAGGCTACACCTTC. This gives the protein CASSQGQGAVLGYTF.

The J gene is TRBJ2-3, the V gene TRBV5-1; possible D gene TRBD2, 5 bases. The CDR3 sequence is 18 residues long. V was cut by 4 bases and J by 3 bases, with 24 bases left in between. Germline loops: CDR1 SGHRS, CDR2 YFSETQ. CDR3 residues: CASSPPPLGSKRTDTQYF. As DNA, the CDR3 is TGCGCCAGCAGCCCACCCCCCTTAGGGAGCAAGCGAACAGATACGCAGTATTTT.

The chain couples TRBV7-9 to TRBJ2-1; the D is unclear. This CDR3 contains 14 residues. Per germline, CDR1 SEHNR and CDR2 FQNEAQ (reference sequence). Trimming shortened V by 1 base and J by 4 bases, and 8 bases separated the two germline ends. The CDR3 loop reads CASSLEGGYNEQFF. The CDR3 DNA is TGTGCCAGCAGCTTAGAAGGCGGATACAATGAGCAGTTCTTC. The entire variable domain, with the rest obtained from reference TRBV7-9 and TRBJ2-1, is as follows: DTGVSQNPRHKITKRGQNVTFRCDPISEHNRLYWYRQTLGQGPEFLTYFQNEAQLEKSRLLSDRFSAERPKGSFSTLEIQRTEQGDSAMYLCASSLEGGYNEQFFGPGTRLTVL.

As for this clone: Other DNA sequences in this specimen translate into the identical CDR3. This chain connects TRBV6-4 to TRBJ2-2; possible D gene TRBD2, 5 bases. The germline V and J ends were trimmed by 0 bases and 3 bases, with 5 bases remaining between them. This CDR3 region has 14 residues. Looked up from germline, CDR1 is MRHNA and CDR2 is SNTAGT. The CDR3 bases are TGTGCCAGCAGTGACTCGCGGGACACCGGGGAGCTGTTTTTT. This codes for CASSDSRDTGELFF.

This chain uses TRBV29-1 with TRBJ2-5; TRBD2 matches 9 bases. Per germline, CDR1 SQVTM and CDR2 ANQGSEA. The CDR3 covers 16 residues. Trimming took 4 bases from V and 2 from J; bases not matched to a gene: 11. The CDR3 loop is CSVVPLAGGPQETQYF. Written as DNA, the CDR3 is TGCAGCGTTGTCCCCCTGGCGGGAGGGCCGCAAGAGACCCAGTACTTC.

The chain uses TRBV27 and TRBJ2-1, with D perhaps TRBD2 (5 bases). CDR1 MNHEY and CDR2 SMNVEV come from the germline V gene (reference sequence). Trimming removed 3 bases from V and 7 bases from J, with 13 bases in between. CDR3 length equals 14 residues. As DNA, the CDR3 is TGTGCCAGCAGTTTGGTAGCGCGTATAAATGAGCAGTTCTTC. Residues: CASSLVARINEQFF.